The rows below give T cell receptor beta chains drawn from one sample of a study of blood T cells in healthy people across ages. A single record per CDR3 protein comes from TCRdb applying MiXCR to the 5' RACE reads. Of around 900,000 distinct CDR3 sequences listed, roughly 47% are singletons. Sequenced sample: blood. These receptors originate from a woman aged 55-75 years in good health. The conserved cysteine and the conserved F or W are not part of the CDR3 here. A D gene is named only where the DNA matches it firmly.

V gene,D gene,CDR3 protein
TRBV11-2,TRBD1,ASSLVLGQAYEQY
TRBV4-1,-,ASSQEPGSETQY
TRBV27,TRBD1,ASSLSGGAGQY
TRBV28,-,ASRPGGLNLYEQY
TRBV4-1,TRBD2,ASSQATSLETQY
TRBV29-1,-,SVDPGGEGYGYT
TRBV28,-,ASTPGLPSYGYT
TRBV10-3,-,AISSGSNEQF
TRBV28,-,ASSLTRAKNIQY
TRBV29-1,-,SGYRPPNEQF
TRBV10-3,-,AIGRGPPDEQY
TRBV28,-,ASTSRGYGYT
TRBV27,TRBD1,ASSYSIGQESYEQY
TRBV14,TRBD2,ASSSVMTSKAQY
TRBV27,TRBD2,ASSFPPQRDDSHDKIDEQY
TRBV12-3/TRBV12-4,TRBD2,ASTGTMATDTQY
TRBV20-1,TRBD2,SAPRLAGVPFSAYEQY
TRBV7-3,TRBD1,ASSANRGQGHEQY
TRBV4-1,TRBD2,ASSLTSESPYNEQF
TRBV24-1,-,ATASADSYNERF
TRBV12-3/TRBV12-4,-,ASSLAGSPTDTQY
TRBV3-1,-,ASSQVWRGGRFEETQY
TRBV11-2,-,ASAKVTNYGYT
TRBV28,TRBD1,ATGQGGKEKLF
TRBV14,-,ASSQPGPWNEQF
TRBV29-1,TRBD2,SVKSASGAQETQY
TRBV5-4,TRBD2,ASSPGGAGANVLT
TRBV11-2,-,ASSLGPLGYGYT